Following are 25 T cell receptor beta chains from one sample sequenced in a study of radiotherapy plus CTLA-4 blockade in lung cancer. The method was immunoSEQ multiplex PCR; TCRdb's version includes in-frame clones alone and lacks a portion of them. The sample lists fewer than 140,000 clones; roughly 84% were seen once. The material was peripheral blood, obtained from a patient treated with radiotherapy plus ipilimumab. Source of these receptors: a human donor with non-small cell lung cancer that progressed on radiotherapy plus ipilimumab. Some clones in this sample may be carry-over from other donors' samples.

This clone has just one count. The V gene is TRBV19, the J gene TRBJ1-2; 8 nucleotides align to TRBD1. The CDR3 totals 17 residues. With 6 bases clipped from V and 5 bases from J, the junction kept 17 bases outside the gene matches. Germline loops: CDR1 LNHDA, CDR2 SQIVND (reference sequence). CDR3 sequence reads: CASSPLDQGAREYGYTF. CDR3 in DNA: TGTGCCAGTAGCCCCTTGGACCAGGGGGCGCGGGAGTATGGCTACACCTTC. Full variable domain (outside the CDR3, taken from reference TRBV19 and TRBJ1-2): DGGITQSPKYLFRKEGQNVTLSCEQNLNHDAMYWYRQDPGQGLRLIYYSQIVNDFQKGDIAEGYSVSREKKESFPLTVTSAQKNPTAFYLCASSPLDQGAREYGYTFGSGTRLTVV.

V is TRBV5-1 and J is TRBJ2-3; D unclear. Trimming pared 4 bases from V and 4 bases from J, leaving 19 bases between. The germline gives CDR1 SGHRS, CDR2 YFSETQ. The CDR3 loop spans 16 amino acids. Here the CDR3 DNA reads TGCGCCAGCAGCCTGAACAGAGCCTCGTTCCCAGATACGCAGTATTTT. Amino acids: CASSLNRASFPDTQYF.

The CDR3 DNA sequence: TGTGCCAGCAGTCCCCAATATGACAGGTCGTATGGCTACACCTTC. Its protein is CASSPQYDRSYGYTF. V and J are TRBV6-1 and TRBJ1-2, with D maybe TRBD1 (6 bases). Germline V gene data show CDR1 as MNHNS and CDR2 as SASEGT. Trimming stripped 5 bases from V and 5 bases from J, with 18 bases between. The CDR3 runs 15 residues.

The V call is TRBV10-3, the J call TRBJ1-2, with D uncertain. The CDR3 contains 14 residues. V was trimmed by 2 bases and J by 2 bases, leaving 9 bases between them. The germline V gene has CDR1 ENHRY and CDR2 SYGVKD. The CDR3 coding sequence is TGTGCCATCAGTGAGCCTACAGAGAACTATGGCTACACCTTC. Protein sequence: CAISEPTENYGYTF.

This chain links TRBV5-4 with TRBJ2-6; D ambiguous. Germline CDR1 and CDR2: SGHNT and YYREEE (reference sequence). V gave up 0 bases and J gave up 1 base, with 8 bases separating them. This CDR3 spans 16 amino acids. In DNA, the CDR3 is TGTGCCAGCAGCTTGGTTCCTGGTTCTGGGGCCAACGTCCTGACTTTC. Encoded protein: CASSLVPGSGANVLTF.

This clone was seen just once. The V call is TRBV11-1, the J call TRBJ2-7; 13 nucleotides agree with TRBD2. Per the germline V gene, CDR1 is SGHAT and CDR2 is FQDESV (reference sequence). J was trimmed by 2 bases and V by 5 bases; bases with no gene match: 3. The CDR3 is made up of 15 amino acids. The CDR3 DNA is TGTGCCAGCAGCCTCGGGACTAGCGGGGCCTACGAGCAGTACTTC. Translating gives CASSLGTSGAYEQYF. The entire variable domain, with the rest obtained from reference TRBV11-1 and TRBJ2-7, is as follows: EAEVAQSPRYKITEKSQAVAFWCDPISGHATLYWYRQILGQGPELLVQFQDESVVDDSQLPKDRFSAERLKGVDSTLKIQPAELGDSAMYLCASSLGTSGAYEQYFGPGTRLTVT.

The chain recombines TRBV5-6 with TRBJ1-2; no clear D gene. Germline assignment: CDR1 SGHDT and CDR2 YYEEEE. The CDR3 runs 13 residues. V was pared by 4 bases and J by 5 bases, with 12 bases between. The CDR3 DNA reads TGTGCCAGCAGCCCGGACGGGAAATATGGCTACACCTTC. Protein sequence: CASSPDGKYGYTF.

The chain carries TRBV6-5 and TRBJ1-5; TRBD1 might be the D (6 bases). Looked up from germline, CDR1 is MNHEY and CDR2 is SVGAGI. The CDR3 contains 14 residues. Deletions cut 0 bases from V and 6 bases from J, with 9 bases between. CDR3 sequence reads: CASSYSNRAQPQHF. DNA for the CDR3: TGTGCCAGCAGTTACTCGAACAGGGCTCAGCCCCAGCATTTT.

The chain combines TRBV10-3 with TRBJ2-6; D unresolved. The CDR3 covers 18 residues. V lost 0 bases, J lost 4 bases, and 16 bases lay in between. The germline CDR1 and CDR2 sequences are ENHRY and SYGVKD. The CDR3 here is CAISESVDGEAGANVLTF. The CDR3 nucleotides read TGTGCCATCAGTGAGTCAGTAGACGGAGAGGCCGGGGCCAACGTCCTGACTTTC.

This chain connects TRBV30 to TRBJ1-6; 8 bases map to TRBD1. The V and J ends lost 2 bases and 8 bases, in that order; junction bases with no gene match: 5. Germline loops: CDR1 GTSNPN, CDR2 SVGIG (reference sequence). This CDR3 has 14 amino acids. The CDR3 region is CAWSRGQEYSPLHF. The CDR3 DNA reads TGTGCCTGGAGTAGGGGACAGGAGTATTCACCCCTCCACTTT. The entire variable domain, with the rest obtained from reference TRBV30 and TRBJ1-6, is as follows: SQTIHQWPATLVQPVGSPLSLECTVEGTSNPNLYWYRQAAGRGLQLLFYSVGIGQISSEVPQNLSASRPQDRQFILSSKKLLLSDSGFYLCAWSRGQEYSPLHFGNGTRLTVT.

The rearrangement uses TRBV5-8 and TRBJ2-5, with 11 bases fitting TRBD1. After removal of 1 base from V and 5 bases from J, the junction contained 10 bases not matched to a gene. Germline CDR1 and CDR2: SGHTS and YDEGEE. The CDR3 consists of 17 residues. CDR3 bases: TGTGCCAGCAGCTTGCCGTTGGACAGGGGGCGCGGGGAGACCCAGTACTTC. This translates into CASSLPLDRGRGETQYF.

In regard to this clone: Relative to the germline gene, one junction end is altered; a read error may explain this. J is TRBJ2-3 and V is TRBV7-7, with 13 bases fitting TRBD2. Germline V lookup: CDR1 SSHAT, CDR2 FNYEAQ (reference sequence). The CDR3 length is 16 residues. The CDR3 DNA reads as TGTGCTAGCAGCATCGGACTAGCGGGGGTTACAGATACGCAGTATTTT. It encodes CASSIGLAGVTDTQYF.

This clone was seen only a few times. CDR3 coding DNA: TGTGCCAGCAGCCCAGGAGGGTTTTCCTATAATTCACCCCTCCACTTT. It translates to CASSPGGFSYNSPLHF. The V gene is TRBV7-2, the J gene TRBJ1-6, with D uncertain. The germline V and J ends were trimmed by 5 bases and 1 base, with 12 bases remaining between them. Germline V CDR1 and CDR2: SGHTA, FQGNSA. This CDR3 comprises 16 residues.

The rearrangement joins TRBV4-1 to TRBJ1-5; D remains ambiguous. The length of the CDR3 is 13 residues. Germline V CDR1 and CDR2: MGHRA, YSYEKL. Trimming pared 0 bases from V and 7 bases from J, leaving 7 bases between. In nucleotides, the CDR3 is TGCGCCAGCAGCCAAGATTGGGAGCAGCCCCAGCATTTT. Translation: CASSQDWEQPQHF.

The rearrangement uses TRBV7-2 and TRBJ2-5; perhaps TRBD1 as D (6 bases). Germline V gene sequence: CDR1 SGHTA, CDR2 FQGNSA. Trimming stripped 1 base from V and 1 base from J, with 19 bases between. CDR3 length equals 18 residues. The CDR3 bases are TGTGCCAGCAGCTTAGTTCTGTTTCAGGGGAATATCCAAGAGACCCAGTACTTC. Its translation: CASSLVLFQGNIQETQYF.

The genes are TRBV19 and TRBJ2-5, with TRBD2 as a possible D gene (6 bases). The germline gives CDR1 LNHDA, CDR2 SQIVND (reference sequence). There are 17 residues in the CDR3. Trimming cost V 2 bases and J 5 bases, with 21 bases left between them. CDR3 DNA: TGTGCCAGTAGTATAAGGTATCGGAGGGTCCGAGGGGAGACCCAGTACTTC. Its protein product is CASSIRYRRVRGETQYF.

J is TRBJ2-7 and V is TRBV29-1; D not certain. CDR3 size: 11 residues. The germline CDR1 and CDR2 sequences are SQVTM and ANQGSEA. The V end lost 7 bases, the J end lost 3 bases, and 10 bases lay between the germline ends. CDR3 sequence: CSAAVHYEQYF. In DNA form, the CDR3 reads TGCAGCGCGGCGGTCCACTACGAGCAGTACTTC.

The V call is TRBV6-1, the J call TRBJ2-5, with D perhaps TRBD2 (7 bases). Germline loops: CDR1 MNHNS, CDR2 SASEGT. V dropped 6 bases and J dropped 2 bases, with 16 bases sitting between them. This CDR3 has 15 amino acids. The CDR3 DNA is TGTGCCAGCAGAAGATTTGCGGGGGCTCAAGAGACCCAGTACTTC. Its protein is CASRRFAGAQETQYF.

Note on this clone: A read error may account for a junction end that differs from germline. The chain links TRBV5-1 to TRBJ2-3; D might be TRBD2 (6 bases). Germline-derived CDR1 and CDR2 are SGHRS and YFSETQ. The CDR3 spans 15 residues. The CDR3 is CASYIADLSTDAQYF. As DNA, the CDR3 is TGCGCCAGCTACATAGCGGACCTGAGCACAGATGCGCAGTATTTT.

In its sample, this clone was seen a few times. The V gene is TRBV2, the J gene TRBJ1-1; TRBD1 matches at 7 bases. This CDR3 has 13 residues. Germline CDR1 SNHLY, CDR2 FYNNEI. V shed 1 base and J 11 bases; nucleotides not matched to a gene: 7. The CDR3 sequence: CASSEDGTVSAFF. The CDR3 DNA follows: TGTGCCAGCAGTGAAGATGGGACAGTTTCGGCTTTCTTT. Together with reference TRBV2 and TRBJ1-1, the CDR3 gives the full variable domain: EPEVTQTPSHQVTQMGQEVILRCVPISNHLYFYWYRQILGQKVEFLVSFYNNEISEKSEIFDDQFSVERPDGSNFTLKIRSTKLEDSAMYFCASSEDGTVSAFFGQGTRLTVV.

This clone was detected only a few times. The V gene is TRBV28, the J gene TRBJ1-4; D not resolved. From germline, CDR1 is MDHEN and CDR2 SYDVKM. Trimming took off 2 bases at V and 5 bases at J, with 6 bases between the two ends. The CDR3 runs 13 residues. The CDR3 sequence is CASSLSLNEKLFF. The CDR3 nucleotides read TGTGCCAGCAGTTTAAGCCTCAATGAAAAACTGTTTTTT. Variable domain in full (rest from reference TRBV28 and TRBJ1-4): DVKVTQSSRYLVKRTGEKVFLECVQDMDHENMFWYRQDPGLGLRLIYFSYDVKMKEKGDIPEGYSVSREKKERFSLILESASTNQTSMYLCASSLSLNEKLFFGSGTQLSVL.

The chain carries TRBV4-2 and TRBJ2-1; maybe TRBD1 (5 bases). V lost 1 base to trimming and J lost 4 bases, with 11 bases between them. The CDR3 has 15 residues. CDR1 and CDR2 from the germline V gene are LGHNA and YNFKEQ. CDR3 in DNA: TGTGCCAGCAGCCAAGCCAGGACACCGTACAATGAGCAGTTCTTC. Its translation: CASSQARTPYNEQFF.

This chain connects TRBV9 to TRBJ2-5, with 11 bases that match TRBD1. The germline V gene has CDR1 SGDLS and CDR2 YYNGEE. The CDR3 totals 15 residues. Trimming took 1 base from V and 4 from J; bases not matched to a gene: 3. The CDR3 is CASSVLGTGGETQYF. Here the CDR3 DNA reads TGTGCCAGCAGCGTACTCGGGACAGGGGGAGAGACCCAGTACTTC.

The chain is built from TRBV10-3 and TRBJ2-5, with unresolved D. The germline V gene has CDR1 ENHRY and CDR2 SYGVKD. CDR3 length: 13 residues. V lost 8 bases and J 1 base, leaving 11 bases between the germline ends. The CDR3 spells CAIGVEIQETQYF. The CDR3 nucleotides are TGTGCCATCGGTGTCGAAATCCAAGAGACCCAGTACTTC.

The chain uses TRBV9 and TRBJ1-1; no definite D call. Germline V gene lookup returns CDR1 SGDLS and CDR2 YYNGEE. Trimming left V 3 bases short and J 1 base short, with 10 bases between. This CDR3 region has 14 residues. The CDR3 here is CASSARGQNTEAFF. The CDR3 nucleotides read TGTGCCAGCAGCGCTCGTGGGCAGAACACTGAAGCTTTCTTT. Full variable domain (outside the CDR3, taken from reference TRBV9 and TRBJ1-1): DSGVTQTPKHLITATGQRVTLRCSPRSGDLSVYWYQQSLDQGLQFLIQYYNGEERAKGNILERFSAQQFPDLHSELNLSSLELGDSALYFCASSARGQNTEAFFGQGTRLTVV.